This T cell receptor beta chain originates from a study of T cells in Graves' hyperthyroidism and ophthalmopathy. A few counts support this clonotype. Its antigen is unidentified. Diagnostic decisions used clinical symptoms, serum thyroxine and TRAb, thyroid ultrasound and orbital computed tomography. The PBMCs were taken from around 9.1 ml of fresh peripheral blood. Study observations and caveats: The blood repertoire included most of the expanded thyroid clonotypes above 0.001.

RNA transcripts served as the template for amplifying TCR beta CDR3 regions. When the TCR CDR3 underwent first-round RT-PCR, the HTBI primer set was used. TCRdb redid the calling of the multiplex PCR reads with MiXCR, one entry per CDR3 protein. The table shows about 720,000 distinct CDR3 sequences, with approximately 19% occurring only once. This CDR3 region has 17 residues. With 1 base clipped from V and 0 bases from J, the junction kept 5 bases outside the gene matches. Germline CDR1 reads SGHTS; CDR2 reads YDEGEE. This sequence was found in a woman in her 50s with Graves' hyperthyroidism that later progressed to Graves' ophthalmopathy. The specimen sequenced was blood. This rearrangement joins TRBV5-8 to TRBJ2-3, with TRBD2 matching 10 bases. The CDR3: CASSLKVAGGSTDTQYF. The CDR3 DNA sequence: TGTGCCAGCAGCTTGAAGGTAGCGGGGGGTAGCACAGATACGCAGTATTTT.